This T cell receptor beta chain came from a study of cytomegalovirus exposure and HLA in healthy donors (dated by TCRdb to the late 2010s). With regard to the full study: According to an earlier analysis of several hundred of the donors, 150 million to 200 million T cells yielded 117 million unique TCR beta sequences and around 280 Gb of sequence data. A later analysis re-analyzed previously published TCR beta repertoires from about 730 donors and added high-resolution HLA genotyping to study TCR occurrence patterns. In addition to the first cohort of around 670 subjects, a separate validation cohort of approximately 120 different subjects was used. Among the roughly 370 genotyped donors, 81% belonged to the genetic ancestry cluster associated with self-reported Caucasian donors. Donor age, sex, ethnicity and CMV serostatus were compiled alongside the repertoire data. To decide whether each TCR beta V gene segment behaved as functional or pseudogenic, an earlier analysis of fewer than 750 of the donors relied on high-throughput TCR beta sequencing. Every repertoire in the discovery cohort had been generated on one and the same sequencing platform. On average, 235,054 unique TCR beta nucleotide sequences were sequenced per donor among 398 genotyped donors of the cohort, with roughly 20% of those sequences being non-productive. Typing coverage differed by locus: A, B, C, DRB1 and DQB1 were typed in roughly 620-640 donors, DQA1 in approximately 520, DPA1 in approximately 600, and DPB1 in approximately 450. HLA typing covered class I and class II loci at four-digit resolution. Rather than using new phenotypic data, the later analysis identified candidate immune exposures from TCR beta sequences and from how often those sequences occurred across donors. A later genetic analysis used genome-wide SNP genotypes for about three fifths of the roughly 700 donors, treating that subset as a discovery cohort. To predict cytomegalovirus infection status, the study combined high-throughput TCR immunosequencing, statistical association of individual TCRs with disease status, and machine learning. The study aimed to test whether signatures of past pathogen exposure could be identified by cataloging public T cell receptors. An early release covering just under 650 HLA-typed donors comprised about 300 gigabases of sequencing data and 85 million to 100 million unique TCR sequences. Several DR-DQ haplotypes were handled as single units for association and clustering because linkage in the cohort was strong. The study used immunosequencing to profile the T cell repertoires of some 600 subjects and linked those repertoires to cytomegalovirus serostatus. The research as a whole found: A further reported finding was that TCR beta sequences accurately predicted the HLA-A and HLA-B alleles for most subjects in the first cohort. A later analysis reported that several top co-occurrence clusters appeared linked to parvovirus B19, influenza, CMV and Epstein-Barr virus. CMV serostatus was the only immune exposure information available for the cohort. Correlated functional status among segregating V segments might reflect linkage disequilibrium, but an unknown experimental factor could not be ruled out. In vitro tests confirmed that a few of the cytomegalovirus-associated TCR beta chains recognize cytomegalovirus antigens. A later analysis associated about 17,000 TCR beta sequences with specific HLA alleles at a false discovery rate of 0.05. When HLA alleles, especially DR and DQ, strongly co-occurred, TCR associations were difficult to assign to individual alleles. Only TCR beta chains were sequenced in this cohort, and the absence of alpha or paired-chain data limited detectable features. The classifier was reported to diagnose cytomegalovirus status with high specificity and sensitivity in both the original and validation cohorts. Most TCR sequences were seen in very few donors, while some public TCRs were found in many individuals. Sequencing depth was assumed to be roughly uniform across donors in the presence/absence analyses, though that assumption may not hold. According to a later analysis, TCR association rates differed among HLA loci, with DRB1 alleles showing the most associated TCRs and HLA-C alleles showing the fewest. Some IMGT-functional V segments, including TRBV6-2 and TRBV6-3, could not be told apart with the 87-base-pair reads, so those segments were excluded. The study listed approximately 150 TCR beta chains as associated with cytomegalovirus. Broadly in line with IMGT annotations, most TCR beta V segments showed up in productive rearrangements about 87% or about 30% of the time in an earlier analysis of 587 of the donors. In a later analysis, most CMV-associated TCR beta chains were found to appear HLA-restricted, with HLA associations seemingly driven largely by CMV exposure. A group of highly shared sequence variants was considered likely to be a technical artifact of the sequencing pipeline. Because HLA typing was unavailable for some donors at each locus, only the typed subset was used in association tests. Compared with equally common non-associated chains, HLA-associated TCR beta chains in a later analysis were more clonally expanded and had lower generation probabilities. Because counts were too low, roughly 16 rarely observed V segments, including chromosome 9 orphons, were excluded from the earlier analysis of about 500 of the donors. An association between a missense DCLRE1C variant and V-gene and J-gene trimming of TCR beta chains was found in a later genetic analysis and replicated in an independent cohort. According to a later genetic analysis, donors in an Asian-associated ancestry cluster had fewer N-insertions in productive TCRs than the approximately 710-donor mean. It was suggested by the authors that the approach could potentially be generalized to other disease states and immunological phenotypes.

Library generation was performed with the immunoSEQ multiplex PCR assay. For the multiplex PCR, a mixture combining 60 forward primers for TCR Vbeta segments and 13 reverse primers for TCR Jbeta segments was used. Amplification of the CDR3 region of rearranged TCR beta genes was performed with a multiplex PCR assay on genomic DNA. On the Illumina HiSeq System, the amplified TCR beta libraries were sequenced as 87-base-pair reads. As for how the authors treated the data: Across the roughly 670 repertoires, a later analysis counted tens of millions of unique TCR beta chains, 9 million to 14 million of which were shared by at least two donors. To remove PCR and sequencing errors, raw reads were error-corrected and collapsed into unique sequences using a nearest-neighbor algorithm that merged closely related sequences. Alignment of CDR3 sequences to IMGT reference sequences was used to assign V, D and J gene segments. For a sequence to be retained, a match of at least six nucleotides was required to both a V gene segment and a J gene segment. Rearrangements were called productive when the CDR3 lacked stop codons and stayed in frame with V and J; all others were non-productive. Following IMGT convention, CDR3 was defined as the stretch from the second conserved V-encoded cysteine up to the conserved J-encoded phenylalanine. Sequences without an unambiguous match to a single V gene segment were excluded from the earlier analysis of about 600 of the donors. An earlier analysis of a few hundred of the donors classified V segments as functional when productive rearrangements were above 56.7% and as segregating when the standard deviation between donors was above 5%. A statistical classification framework was built for diagnosing cytomegalovirus status from the catalog of TCR beta chain sequences. In a later analysis, TCR nucleotide sequences were compared against IMGT/GENE-DB human TR gene sequences so that V and J genes could be assigned. The TCRdist pipeline was used in a later analysis to assign CDR3 sequences and most-parsimonious VDJ recombination scenarios. In a later analysis, each TCR beta chain was defined by its CDR3 amino acid sequence together with its V-gene family, and reads without a unique V-gene family were excluded. In a later analysis, around 600 highly shared, low-generation-probability nucleotide sequences were removed to address suspected cross-contamination and a sequencing artifact. A later analysis calculated a clonal expansion index for each public chain from normalized within-repertoire ranks of inferred template counts. In a later analysis, generation probabilities were computed using a VDJ recombination model fitted to out-of-frame rearrangements, and the results were checked against IGoR. A later analysis scored TCR-TCR, TCR-HLA and TCR-CMV co-occurrence with hypergeometric tests, applying a repertoire-size bias correction to TCR pairs. In a later analysis, false discovery rates were estimated by permuting HLA or CMV assignments 20 times. In a later analysis, co-occurring TCRs were grouped using DBSCAN, with TCRdist sequence similarity added in when clustering inside HLA-allele-positive subsets. For co-occurrence clustering, repertoires with fewer than 30,000 or more than 120,000 public chains were excluded, along with roughly five repertoires with anomalous nucleotide sharing. The clones in this table, taken by TCRdb from immuneACCESS, are in-frame only. Not every clone is retained; where verified, under half of the shortfall comes from an unresolved V gene, and the cause of the rest is unknown. For V, J and clone size, that table is used; D and trimming come from the DNA. Here the sample has roughly 100,000 clones; 70% to 75% occur a single time. The ten top clones hold around 1.2% of the sample.

The cohort was made up of approximately 670 healthy bone marrow donors. Cohort members were all nominally healthy when sampled, although unrecorded immune exposures were likely present. The donor tested CMV seronegative and was one of the 352 seronegative cohort members. Each donor provided a peripheral blood sample, and peripheral blood mononuclear cells were used for TCR beta sequencing. Genomic DNA was extracted from the blood cell samples with the Qiagen DNeasy Blood Extraction Kit. Reading from cysteine to phenylalanine, the CDR3 counts 16 amino acids. Only CDR3 DNA is held: 48 bases, read in frame from base 1. V trim: 1 base; J trim: 2 bases; unmatched bases: 4. Reading the germline V gene gives CDR1 SGHTA and CDR2 FQGNSA. Worth noting for this clone: Its cognate antigen has yet to be identified. Per-base quality was not reported, and no clone a single base away is much larger than it.

Sequences were obtained from PBMCs. The chain joins TRBV7-2 to TRBJ2-1; 8 bases in the junction line up with TRBD2. The TCR originated in a man aged 40-49 years in good health and CMV-seronegative. In nucleotides, the sequence is TGTGCCAGCAGCTTAGAAAGCGGGGGAGCCTACAATGAGCAGTTCTTC. Its coded protein is CASSLESGGAYNEQFF. When the CDR3 is completed using the reference TRBV7-2 and TRBJ2-1 genes on either side, the full variable domain is GAGVSQSPSNKVTEKGKDVELRCDPISGHTALYWYRQSLGQGLEFLIYFQGNSAPDKSGLPSDRFSAERTGGSVSTLTIQRTQQEDSAVYLCASSLESGGAYNEQFFGPGTRLTVL.